This is a list of T cell receptor beta chains from one sample in a study of blood T cell repertoires in COVID-19. Libraries were prepared by immunoSEQ multiplex PCR; TCRdb keeps only in-frame clonotypes and omits some of them. The profile shows fewer than 250,000 clones, roughly 88% of them singletons. Sequencing was performed on peripheral blood. The receptor source for this set is a woman in her thirties or forties who had recovered from COVID-19. Each CDR3 is given without its conserved first and last residue.

J gene	V gene	CDR3 protein
TRBJ1-2	TRBV6-2/TRBV6-3	ASSFRANPNYGYT
TRBJ2-1	TRBV6-2/TRBV6-3	ASSYGRLAGGPRAYNEQF
TRBJ2-2	TRBV12-3/TRBV12-4	ASSFWAGELF
TRBJ2-1	TRBV9	ASSVASGRANEQF
TRBJ1-2	TRBV28	ATGRLGYT
TRBJ2-7	TRBV25-1	ASSDPGLAGSYEQY
TRBJ1-2	TRBV7-2	ASSEQQGVYGYT
TRBJ2-7	TRBV28	ASSTDGSVAYEQY
TRBJ2-5	TRBV10-3	AIRPTGVETQY
TRBJ1-5	TRBV7-9	ASSVGAEPQH
TRBJ2-1	TRBV7-8	ASGWLAGNEQF
TRBJ2-5	TRBV30	AWSVGQETQY
TRBJ2-5	TRBV10-3	AISDIPGASGETQY
TRBJ2-1	TRBV6-1	ASSGGHTSGKGNEQF
TRBJ2-7	TRBV27	ASSPSGVSYEQY
TRBJ2-7	TRBV19	ASSSQGSYEQY
TRBJ1-3	TRBV5-4	ASSFGGASGNTIY
TRBJ1-4	TRBV7-9	ASSRQSPTNEKLF
TRBJ2-1	TRBV12-3/TRBV12-4	ASSAREEGEQF
TRBJ1-5	TRBV6-5	ASSYPWTGLDQPQH
TRBJ2-2	TRBV6-6	ASSPGQGSTGELF
TRBJ2-2	TRBV19	ASSIAQGSKGTGELF
TRBJ1-1	TRBV27	ASSSDRWDTEAF
TRBJ1-5	TRBV30	AWSRGSGQPQH
TRBJ2-5	TRBV5-1	ASRQKDYPEETQY
TRBJ1-3	TRBV9	ASSGPGQGETIY
TRBJ1-5	TRBV19	ASSRATGTFNQPQH
TRBJ2-7	TRBV11-2	ASSLEGQGSYEQY
TRBJ2-7	TRBV5-1	ASTGGVSYEQY
TRBJ1-1	TRBV29-1	SVEDSRGASEAF
TRBJ2-1	TRBV13	ASSFPQGASYNEQF
TRBJ2-7	TRBV5-1	ASSPGRDRVTSYEQY
TRBJ2-7	TRBV6-4	ASSDLTRGQVPYEQY
TRBJ2-1	TRBV19	ASKPSGLASSYNEQF
TRBJ2-3	TRBV28	ASSPIQTSGRAMADTQY
TRBJ2-5	TRBV27	ASSPRQVLGTQY
TRBJ2-1	TRBV3-1/TRBV3-2	ASSLSSGYNEQF
TRBJ2-3	TRBV2	ASRTSGRTDTQY
TRBJ1-5	TRBV4-1	ASSQDHSNQPQH
TRBJ1-5	TRBV6-5	ASSPQGIGNQPQH
TRBJ2-5	TRBV5-8	ASSLAAGAANGETQY
TRBJ1-4	TRBV30	AGWKGRKLF
TRBJ1-1	TRBV4-2	ASSQGQNTEAF
TRBJ2-1	TRBV28	ASSSPGTRGPGRYNEQF
TRBJ2-3	TRBV5-1	ASSSLAGDDTQY
TRBJ2-7	TRBV12-3/TRBV12-4	ASSTGTLFY
TRBJ1-2	TRBV2	ASSTRVDSSYT
TRBJ2-3	TRBV30	AWIAGDGADTQY
TRBJ2-7	TRBV6-2/TRBV6-3	ASSLAGATRYEQY
TRBJ2-7	TRBV19	ASSIAGEPTYEQY
TRBJ1-6	TRBV6-4	ASSELRDRGFIGHSPLH
TRBJ1-1	TRBV30	AWSVRFGDTEAF
TRBJ2-3	TRBV18	ASSFRSMSGGITDTQY